The rows below give T cell receptor beta chains drawn from one sample of a study of PD-1 blockade in classical Hodgkin lymphoma. Sequencing was performed with immunoSEQ multiplex PCR; in TCRdb, only in-frame clones are kept and a portion is missing. The sample includes roughly 100,000 clones, roughly nine tenths seen only once; the top ten take over 15%. Here the sequenced sample was peripheral blood mononuclear cells (PBMCs), taken before the fourth cycle of nivolumab. The source is a human donor with classical Hodgkin lymphoma. Each CDR3 is given with its conserved first and last residue. The order of the fields is J gene, clone size, D gene, V gene, CDR3 protein, CDR3 DNA. The D gene is left open where the match is weak. Rows may omit the clone size; those that give it use once, few, many or a size class.

J: TRBJ2-3
size: NA
D: NA
V: TRBV27
CDR3: CASRSRPESLDTQYF
DNA: TGTGCCAGCAGATCGCGCCCAGAATCGTTGGATACGCAGTATTTT

J: TRBJ2-1
size: NA
D: NA
V: TRBV7-9
CDR3: CASSSRQKSYNEQFF
DNA: TGTGCCAGCAGCTCCCGACAGAAGTCCTACAATGAGCAGTTCTTC

J: TRBJ2-1
size: NA
D: TRBD2
V: TRBV6-6
CDR3: CASKSSGLVTEQFF
DNA: TGTGCCAGCAAATCCTCAGGACTAGTGACTGAGCAGTTCTTC

J: TRBJ1-2
size: NA
D: NA
V: TRBV5-1
CDR3: CASSPRAGYGYTF
DNA: TGCGCCAGCAGCCCGAGGGCCGGATATGGCTACACCTTC

J: TRBJ2-3
size: NA
D: NA
V: TRBV19
CDR3: CASRDLARSSTDTQYF
DNA: TGTGCCAGTAGGGATCTAGCGAGATCTAGCACAGATACGCAGTATTTT

J: TRBJ2-1
size: NA
D: TRBD2
V: TRBV7-9
CDR3: CASSSRKSGSFSYNEQFF
DNA: TGTGCCAGCAGCTCGAGGAAGAGCGGGAGCTTCTCTTACAATGAGCAGTTCTTC

J: TRBJ2-3
size: NA
D: NA
V: TRBV6-6
CDR3: CASRFDREVRDTQYF
DNA: TGTGCCAGCAGGTTTGACAGGGAGGTACGCGATACGCAGTATTTT

J: TRBJ2-3
size: NA
D: NA
V: TRBV6-5
CDR3: CASSYTGDYTDTQYF
DNA: TGTGCCAGCAGTTACACCGGAGACTACACAGATACGCAGTATTTT

J: TRBJ2-5
size: NA
D: NA
V: TRBV2
CDR3: CASSDQGWQETQYF
DNA: TGTGCCAGCAGTGACCAGGGATGGCAAGAGACCCAGTACTTC

J: TRBJ1-3
size: NA
D: TRBD1
V: TRBV7-2
CDR3: CASSFPATGVGNTIYF
DNA: TGTGCCAGCAGCTTTCCTGCGACAGGGGTCGGAAACACCATATATTTT

J: TRBJ2-2
size: few
D: TRBD2
V: TRBV30
CDR3: CASTSGRANTGELFF
DNA: TGTGCCTCAACGAGCGGGAGGGCGAACACCGGGGAGCTGTTTTTT

J: TRBJ1-2
size: NA
D: NA
V: TRBV14
CDR3: CASSQDLAGDGYGYTF
DNA: TGTGCCAGCAGCCAAGATTTGGCAGGGGACGGGTATGGCTACACCTTC

J: TRBJ2-7
size: once
D: TRBD1
V: TRBV27
CDR3: CASSPRDRGLGEQYF
DNA: TGTGCCAGCAGTCCCCGGGACAGGGGCCTCGGCGAGCAGTACTTC

J: TRBJ1-3
size: once
D: TRBD1
V: TRBV7-9
CDR3: CASSTNDRGRPGNTIYF
DNA: TGTGCCAGCAGTACAAACGACAGGGGGAGACCTGGAAACACCATATATTTT

J: TRBJ1-4
size: NA
D: TRBD1
V: TRBV5-1
CDR3: CASSSGQGHNEKLFF
DNA: TGCGCCAGCAGCTCCGGACAGGGCCATAATGAAAAACTGTTTTTT

J: TRBJ1-2
size: NA
D: NA
V: TRBV30
CDR3: CAWSVRAGGYTF
DNA: TGTGCCTGGAGTGTCAGGGCCGGTGGCTACACCTTC

J: TRBJ1-6
size: NA
D: NA
V: TRBV4-1
CDR3: CASSQVRYNSPLHF
DNA: TGCGCCAGCAGCCAAGTACGGTATAATTCACCCCTCCACTTT

J: TRBJ2-7
size: NA
D: TRBD2
V: TRBV10-2
CDR3: CASSVMAGAGEQYF
DNA: TGCGCCAGCAGCGTTATGGCGGGAGCTGGCGAGCAGTACTTC

J: TRBJ1-5
size: NA
D: NA
V: TRBV27
CDR3: CASTNGLGQPQHF
DNA: TGTGCCAGCACCAACGGTCTCGGTCAGCCCCAGCATTTT

J: TRBJ1-2
size: few
D: NA
V: TRBV7-8
CDR3: CASSLGSTASGYGYTF
DNA: TGTGCCAGCAGCTTAGGCTCGACCGCGAGCGGCTATGGCTACACCTTC

J: TRBJ2-1
size: NA
D: NA
V: TRBV4-1
CDR3: CASSQDQGPTYNEQFF
DNA: TGCGCCAGCAGCCAAGATCAGGGACCGACGTACAATGAGCAGTTCTTC

J: TRBJ2-7
size: NA
D: TRBD2
V: TRBV27
CDR3: CASSHGLAAYEQYF
DNA: TGTGCCAGCAGTCACGGACTAGCGGCCTACGAGCAGTACTTC

J: TRBJ2-2
size: few
D: TRBD2
V: TRBV4-1
CDR3: CASSQEGGTGELFF
DNA: TGCGCCAGCAGCCAAGAGGGGGGGACCGGGGAGCTGTTTTTT

J: TRBJ1-1
size: NA
D: NA
V: TRBV7-9
CDR3: CASSSTNTEAFF
DNA: TGTGCCAGCAGCTCTACCAACACTGAAGCTTTCTTT

J: TRBJ1-2
size: NA
D: TRBD1
V: TRBV5-1
CDR3: CASSGQRQGNYGYTF
DNA: TGCGCCAGCAGCGGGCAGCGACAGGGTAACTATGGCTACACCTTC

J: TRBJ1-1
size: NA
D: TRBD1
V: TRBV7-2
CDR3: CASSPLWTGDTEAFF
DNA: TGTGCCAGCAGCCCACTTTGGACAGGAGACACTGAAGCTTTCTTT

J: TRBJ2-7
size: NA
D: TRBD2
V: TRBV4-3
CDR3: CASSPLAGGPSEQYF
DNA: TGCGCCAGCAGCCCGTTAGCGGGAGGGCCCAGCGAGCAGTACTTC

J: TRBJ2-1
size: NA
D: TRBD2
V: TRBV2
CDR3: CASSVTSGGDNEQFF
DNA: TGTGCCAGCAGTGTTACTAGCGGGGGCGACAATGAGCAGTTCTTC

J: TRBJ2-1
size: NA
D: TRBD2
V: TRBV10-2
CDR3: CASSEEAGGPLYNEQFF
DNA: TGCGCCAGCAGTGAAGAAGCGGGAGGGCCATTGTACAATGAGCAGTTCTTC

J: TRBJ2-3
size: NA
D: NA
V: TRBV5-1
CDR3: CASSTYSGTDTQYF
DNA: TGCGCCAGCAGCACCTACTCGGGCACAGATACGCAGTATTTT

J: TRBJ2-7
size: NA
D: NA
V: TRBV6-5
CDR3: CASSYEVASATYEQYF
DNA: TGTGCCAGCAGTTACGAAGTGGCTAGCGCAACCTACGAGCAGTACTTC

J: TRBJ2-4
size: NA
D: TRBD2
V: TRBV10-2
CDR3: CASSEPTLSGRAENIQYF
DNA: TGCGCCAGCAGTGAGCCAACCCTTAGCGGGAGGGCCGAAAACATTCAGTACTTC

J: TRBJ1-2
size: NA
D: NA
V: TRBV5-8
CDR3: CASSPGDAEGHGYTF
DNA: TGTGCCAGCAGCCCCGGGGACGCAGAAGGTCATGGCTACACCTTC

J: TRBJ2-1
size: NA
D: NA
V: TRBV11-2
CDR3: CASSLALNMVYNEQFF
DNA: TGTGCCAGCAGCTTAGCCCTAAACATGGTGTACAATGAGCAGTTCTTC

J: TRBJ1-3
size: NA
D: NA
V: TRBV5-1
CDR3: CASSLDMFSGNTIYF
DNA: TGCGCCAGCAGTTTGGACATGTTCTCTGGAAACACCATATATTTT

J: TRBJ2-5
size: NA
D: TRBD2
V: TRBV5-1
CDR3: CASMDTSGGGGETQYF
DNA: TGCGCCAGTATGGACACTTCGGGGGGAGGAGGGGAGACCCAGTACTTC

J: TRBJ2-2
size: NA
D: NA
V: TRBV19
CDR3: CASSWNRETGELFF
DNA: TGTGCCAGTAGTTGGAACAGGGAAACCGGGGAGCTGTTTTTT

J: TRBJ2-5
size: NA
D: TRBD1
V: TRBV4-3
CDR3: CASSQAQGWGETQYF
DNA: TGCGCCAGCAGCCAAGCACAGGGGTGGGGAGAGACCCAGTACTTC

J: TRBJ1-1
size: NA
D: NA
V: TRBV13
CDR3: CASRISGLEAFF
DNA: TGTGCCAGCAGGATTAGCGGACTTGAAGCTTTCTTT

J: TRBJ2-7
size: NA
D: NA
V: TRBV29-1
CDR3: CSVDRGVSNEQYF
DNA: TGCAGCGTTGACAGAGGGGTATCGAACGAGCAGTACTTC

J: TRBJ2-5
size: few
D: TRBD2
V: TRBV2
CDR3: CASGAGGGGETQYF
DNA: TGTGCCAGCGGGGCGGGAGGAGGGGGAGAGACCCAGTACTTC